These 30 T cell receptor beta chains were sequenced from one sample in a study of tumor and adjacent non-tumor tissue in lung cancer. The template was RNA from unsorted bulk tissue. TCRbeta libraries were built with three rounds of nested PCR, modified from ARM-PCR. Via MiXCR, TCRdb re-called the multiplex PCR reads, giving one row per CDR3 protein. The table records 65,000 to 70,000 distinct CDR3 sequences, almost 60% of them present only once. Sequencing was done on a sample of lung tumor tissue. The source is a man aged 45 to 65 with non-small cell lung cancer.

A note on this clonotype: A much bigger clone sits one base away, suggesting this may be a read error. J is TRBJ2-7 and V is TRBV20-1; 7 bases line up with TRBD2. The CDR3 sequence is 14 residues long. Germline CDR1 is DFQATT and CDR2 is SNEGSKA (reference sequence). DNA of the CDR3: TGCAGTGTTAGAGAGGGAGGGGATGCCTACGAGCAGTACTTC. It translates to CSVREGGDAYEQYF.

This clonotype was detected once. This sequence may be a read error, since a much larger clone differs from it by one base. V usage is TRBV4-1 and J usage is TRBJ2-5; 8 bases are a match to TRBD2. Per the germline V gene, CDR1 is MGHRA and CDR2 is YSYEKL. The CDR3 totals 16 residues. CDR3 protein: CAGSQDKGLAVETQYF. In DNA form, the CDR3 reads TGCGCCGGCAGCCAAGATAAAGGACTAGCAGTAGAGACCCAGTACTTC.

On this clonotype itself: A much larger clonotype is one base distant, so this may be a read error. This CDR3 is CASTMIDTEAFF. The CDR3 region has the DNA TGTGCCAGCACTATGATCGACACTGAAGCTTTCTTT. The V gene is TRBV28, the J gene TRBJ1-1; D call uncertain. Germline-derived CDR1 and CDR2 are MDHEN and SYDVKM. Trimming pared 7 bases from V and 3 bases from J, leaving 9 bases between. This CDR3 region has 12 residues.

This clonotype was recorded once. This chain uses TRBV7-9 with TRBJ2-1, with 9 bases matching TRBD2. The V and J ends lost 6 bases and 7 bases, in that order; junction bases with no gene match: 13. Germline CDR1 SEHNR, CDR2 FQNEAQ (reference sequence). This CDR3 comprises 16 residues. The CDR3 DNA sequence: TGTGCCAGCAGTTTATCGCGTAGCGGGAGTCGAAATGAGCAGTTCTTC. This codes for CASSLSRSGSRNEQFF.

Note on this clonotype: Sequence at one end of the junction differs from germline and may be a read error. V gene TRBV2 combines with J gene TRBJ1-5, with D unclear. This CDR3 has 14 amino acids. Germline V gives CDR1 SNHLY, CDR2 FYNNEI. The CDR3 protein is CASKQTDINQPQDF. The CDR3 bases are TGTGCCAGCAAGCAGACGGATATCAATCAGCCCCAGGATTTT.

The CDR3 region has the DNA TGTGCCTGGAGCCAACCCGGATCGGGAGGGTCCGAGCAGTACTTC. This sequence encodes CAWSQPGSGGSEQYF. The V and J genes are TRBV30 and TRBJ2-7, with 8 bases that match TRBD2. The junction had 13 bases not matched to a gene; V was cut back by 3 bases and J by 6 bases. CDR3 size: 15 residues. The germline CDR1 and CDR2 sequences are GTSNPN and SVGIG (reference sequence).

This clonotype was detected ten times or more. The rearrangement joins TRBV4-2 to TRBJ2-3; no reliable D call. The V end lost 4 bases, the J end lost 5 bases, and 7 bases lay between the germline ends. The CDR3 length is 12 residues. Germline CDR1 LGHNA, CDR2 YNFKEQ. CDR3 bases: TGTGCCAGCAGCCTAAAGGGAGATACGCAGTATTTT. Amino acids: CASSLKGDTQYF.

The chain uses TRBV4-2 and TRBJ2-3, with TRBD1 identical over 7 bases. The germline V gene encodes CDR1 LGHNA and CDR2 YNFKEQ. CDR3 length: 17 residues. CDR3 sequence: CANSQDRAGGSTDTQYF. The DNA for the CDR3 is TGTGCGAACAGCCAAGATCGGGCAGGGGGAAGCACAGATACGCAGTATTTT.

In its sample, this clonotype was seen many times. The V gene is TRBV29-1, the J gene TRBJ2-4; D is ambiguous. The V end was cut by 6 bases, the J end by 0 bases, with 9 bases between. Germline V CDR1 and CDR2: SQVTM, ANQGSEA. This CDR3 is 13 amino acids long. The chain's CDR3 is CSVVDKAKNIQYF. The CDR3 DNA sequence: TGCAGCGTCGTCGACAAAGCCAAAAACATTCAGTACTTC.

The genes are TRBV20-1 and TRBJ2-6; D perhaps matches TRBD1 (6 bases). The CDR3 loop spans 16 amino acids. V lost 7 bases to trimming and J lost 7 bases, with 23 bases between them. Germline lookup yields CDR1 DFQATT and CDR2 SNEGSKA (reference sequence). This CDR3 reads CSDVGRNRAGANVLTF. For the CDR3, the DNA is TGCAGTGATGTGGGACGGAACAGGGCCGGCGCCAACGTCCTGACTTTC.

The chain recombines TRBV7-2 with TRBJ2-7, with a tentative D call TRBD1 (6 bases). The CDR3 totals 14 residues. V lost 5 bases and J lost 2, with 13 bases in between. The germline V gene encodes CDR1 SGHTA and CDR2 FQGNSA. CDR3 nucleotide sequence: TGTGCCAGCAGCGTGGGCCAGGGGACCTACGAGCAGTACTTC. As protein: CASSVGQGTYEQYF.

J is TRBJ2-7 and V is TRBV25-1; possibly TRBD1 for D (5 bases). CDR1 and CDR2 (germline): MGHDK, SYGVNS. This CDR3 is 15 amino acids long. The V gene lost 1 base and the J gene lost 0 bases, with 10 bases spanning the gap. The CDR3 loop is CASSEWGRSSYEQYF. DNA of the CDR3: TGTGCCAGCAGTGAATGGGGCAGGTCCTCCTACGAGCAGTACTTC.

A word on this clonotype: No DNA is shown, since the ends of the CDR3 on it are uncertain; the CDR3 is the one TCRdb lists. The chain combines TRBV4-2 with TRBJ2-2; no DNA check was done on the table's D call, TRBD2. The CDR3 comprises 16 residues, both ends counted. The germline V gene encodes CDR1 LGHNA and CDR2 YNFKEQ. The chain's CDR3 is CGSSQVGEGNTREPFF.

This clonotype was seen at least ten times. V is TRBV12-3 or TRBV12-4 and J is TRBJ1-1, with unresolved D. Trimming stripped 2 bases from V and 5 bases from J, with 6 bases between. The CDR3 has 12 amino acids. The CDR3 nucleotides read TGTGCCAGCAGTTTAAGGGAGACTGAAGCTTTCTTT. Translated: CASSLRETEAFF.

Points on this clonotype: At one end, the junction sequence differs from germline, possibly due to a read error. This chain connects TRBV11-1 to TRBJ2-1, with 9 bases fitting TRBD2. Germline loops: CDR1 SGHAT, CDR2 FQDESV (reference sequence). CDR3 length: 15 amino acids. CDR3 bases: TGTGCCAGTAGCTCAACTAGCGGGTCCTACTATGAGCAGTTCTTC. This gives the protein CASSSTSGSYYEQFF.

In its sample, this clonotype was seen many times. This rearrangement joins TRBV7-9 to TRBJ2-5; D remains unclear. The CDR3 extends over 13 amino acids. Trimming removed 2 bases from V and 4 bases from J, with 8 bases in between. Looked up from germline, CDR1 is SEHNR and CDR2 is FQNEAQ (reference sequence). The CDR3, as DNA: TGTGCCAGCAGCTTAAACTTCATAGAGACCCAGTACTTC. It yields the protein CASSLNFIETQYF. Using reference TRBV7-9 and TRBJ2-5 for the parts outside the CDR3, the full variable domain is DTGVSQNPRHKITKRGQNVTFRCDPISEHNRLYWYRQTLGQGPEFLTYFQNEAQLEKSRLLSDRFSAERPKGSFSTLEIQRTEQGDSAMYLCASSLNFIETQYFGPGTRLLVL.

This clonotype was seen more than once but under ten times. The chain couples TRBV13 to TRBJ2-3, with 16 bases lining up with TRBD2. The trim removed 0 bases at V and 1 base at J, leaving 10 bases unmatched. Germline CDR1 is PRHDT and CDR2 is FYEKMQ (reference sequence). The CDR3 consists of 21 residues. The CDR3 bases are TGTGCCAGCAGCTTAGGCCGAAGGGGACTAGCGGGGGGGATACGCACAGATACGCAGTATTTT. Translation gives CASSLGRRGLAGGIRTDTQYF.

This clonotype was recorded a few times. A read error may produce the germline difference seen at one junction end. The V gene is TRBV10-3, the J gene TRBJ2-5, with D perhaps TRBD2 (6 bases). The germline gives CDR1 ENHRY, CDR2 SYGVKD. The CDR3 has 14 amino acids. CDR3 DNA sequence: TGTGTCATCAGCACGGGACTCCTAAAAGAGACCCAGTACTTC. It is translated as CVISTGLLKETQYF.

As concerns this clonotype: A read error may produce the germline difference seen at one junction end. V usage is TRBV12-3 or TRBV12-4 and J usage is TRBJ2-6; unclear D gene. The CDR3 loop spans 14 amino acids. CDR3 nucleotides: TGTGTCAGCAGTTACCGTGCAGGGGCCAACGTCCTGACTTTC. It codes for CVSSYRAGANVLTF.

A remark on this clonotype: A much larger clone differs from this one at a single base, so this may be a read error. Because the CDR3 is missing its conserved closing phenylalanine or tryptophan, this is likely a read error. The rearrangement joins TRBV5-4 to TRBJ2-7, with TRBD1 identical over 9 bases. The CDR3 contains 15 residues. The V segment lost 1 base and the J segment 3 bases; nucleotides outside the gene matches: 5. Germline loops: CDR1 SGHNT, CDR2 YYREEE (reference sequence). The CDR3: CASSLSPGQGYEQYS. The CDR3 region has the DNA TGTGCCAGCAGCTTGTCTCCGGGACAGGGCTACGAGCAGTACTCC.

The chain uses TRBV10-3 and TRBJ2-1; D may be TRBD2 (5 bases). Germline V CDR1 and CDR2: ENHRY, SYGVKD. CDR3 length equals 13 residues. The CDR3 DNA is TGTACCAGCCACAGAGGGCAAGAAGGTGAGCAGTTCTTC. Translation: CTSHRGQEGEQFF.

The chain combines TRBV20-1 with TRBJ2-3; D unresolved. Germline-derived CDR1 and CDR2 are DFQATT and SNEGSKA (reference sequence). The V gene lost 0 bases and the J gene lost 11 bases, with 21 bases spanning the gap. There are 15 residues in the CDR3. For the CDR3, the DNA is TGCAGTGCTAGAGAAATGACCGGCCTAGGAAATATGCAGTATTTT. Translated, it gives CSAREMTGLGNMQYF.

As regards this clonotype: Given a much more abundant clone one base away, this may be a read error. The conserved closing phenylalanine or tryptophan is absent in this CDR3, likely reflecting a read error. This chain joins TRBV6-5 and TRBJ2-2, with TRBD2 identical over 7 bases. This CDR3 contains 16 residues. Unmatched junction bases numbered 13, after V lost 7 bases and J lost 5 bases. CDR1 is MNHEY, CDR2 SVGAGI, per germline. The CDR3 DNA reads TGTGCCAGCAACCCCAGGCCTAGCGGAGTAACCGGGGAGCTGTTTATT. Protein sequence: CASNPRPSGVTGELFI.

For this clonotype: Compared with germline, one end of the junction differs, possibly owing to a read error. The rearrangement links TRBV29-1 to TRBJ1-1, with a weak D call TRBD1 (5 bases). This CDR3 is built from 13 residues. The V gene's germline CDR1 is SQVTM and CDR2 ANQGSEA. CDR3 nucleotides: TGCAGCGTCGGGGCCAGTGGAAACACCGAAGATTTCTTT. It encodes CSVGASGNTEDFF.

This clonotype came up many times. The V gene is TRBV5-1, the J gene TRBJ2-3; 8 bases match TRBD2. Trimming cost V 0 bases and J 0 bases; bases outside gene matches: 3. CDR3 length: 16 residues. Germline V lookup: CDR1 SGHRS, CDR2 YFSETQ. This CDR3 is CASSLALAASTDTQYF. The CDR3 nucleotides read TGCGCCAGCAGCTTGGCACTAGCGGCGAGCACAGATACGCAGTATTTT.

This clonotype was seen ten or more times. Just one base apart from a much larger clone, this may be a read error. V and J are TRBV11-2 and TRBJ1-1, with D uncertain. The CDR3 has 13 residues. V lost 8 bases to trimming and J lost 0 bases, with 10 bases between them. Germline assignment: CDR1 SGHAT and CDR2 FQNNGV. This chain's CDR3 is CASCQAVNTEAFF. The CDR3 DNA reads as TGTGCCAGCTGCCAAGCGGTGAACACTGAAGCTTTCTTT. Combining the CDR3 with reference TRBV11-2 and TRBJ1-1 gives the whole variable domain EAGVAQSPRYKIIEKRQSVAFWCNPISGHATLYWYQQILGQGPKLLIQFQNNGVVDDSQLPKDRFSAERLKGVDSTLKIQPAKLEDSAVYLCASCQAVNTEAFFGQGTRLTVV.

Turning to this clonotype: At one of its ends the junction is not consistent with the germline gene, which may arise from a read error. The chain couples TRBV5-1 to TRBJ1-4; TRBD1 aligns across 7 bases. From germline, CDR1 is SGHRS and CDR2 YFSETQ. The CDR3 runs to 16 residues. As DNA, the CDR3 is TGCGCCAGCAGCTGCGGCACAGGGGTCCTGAATGAAAAACTATTTTTT. It encodes CASSCGTGVLNEKLFF.

A few counts support this clonotype. A clone one base away is much larger, so this may be a read error. The chain has TRBV12-3 or TRBV12-4 and TRBJ1-3; D not resolved. CDR3 length: 14 residues. CDR3 nucleotide sequence: TGTGTCAGCAGGCGGGCCGACTCCGGAAACACCATATATTTT. Encoded protein: CVSRRADSGNTIYF.

Of note for this clonotype: Because it lacks the conserved phenylalanine or tryptophan at the end, this CDR3 is likely a read error. Written as DNA, the CDR3 is TGTGCCAGTGGAGGGATCTCCTACAAGCAGTACCTC. Its protein product is CASGGISYKQYL. The chain combines TRBV6-1 with TRBJ2-7, with D perhaps matching TRBD2 (6 bases). Looked up from germline, CDR1 is MNHNS and CDR2 is SASEGT. The CDR3 is 12 residues long.

The J gene is TRBJ1-3, the V gene TRBV11-3; D not resolved. Trimming took off 2 bases at V and 0 bases at J, with 5 bases between the two ends. The CDR3 has 14 residues. Germline assignment: CDR1 SGHNT and CDR2 YENEEA. CDR3 in DNA: TGTGCCAGCAGCTTAACAGACTCTGGAAACACCATATATTTT. Protein product: CASSLTDSGNTIYF.